This paragraph reports one T cell receptor beta chain. The source of the sample is a study of blood T cell repertoires in COVID-19. Clones were read by immunoSEQ multiplex PCR, and TCRdb kept only the in-frame ones, dropping some. The sample lists some 150,000 clones; around 80% were seen once. Looked up from germline, CDR1 is SGDLS and CDR2 is YYNGEE. The CDR3 has 14 residues. The V end lost 2 bases, the J end lost 1 base, and 9 bases lay between the germline ends. This TCR derives from a man in his sixties with acute or convalescent COVID-19. This rearrangement joins TRBV9 to TRBJ1-1; D possibly corresponds to TRBD1 (6 bases). The specimen was peripheral blood. CDR3 sequence reads: CASSVQTGNTEAFF. CDR3 in DNA: TGTGCCAGCAGCGTTCAGACAGGGAACACTGAAGCTTTCTTT.